What follows are 9 T cell receptor beta chains derived from one specimen sequenced in a study of T cell responses to AZD1222 COVID-19 vaccine. The table came from immunoSEQ multiplex PCR; TCRdb's copy has only in-frame clones and leaves some out. The table has about 110,000 clones, about 85% seen once. Sequenced material: peripheral blood, taken 28 days after the second AZD1222 dose. The receptors come from an adult who received the AZD1222 COVID-19 vaccine.

This CDR3 is CASKTSGRLGNEQFF. For the CDR3, the DNA is TGTGCCAGTAAGACTAGCGGGAGATTAGGCAATGAGCAGTTCTTC. The J gene is TRBJ2-1, the V gene TRBV28; 12 bases are a match to TRBD2. CDR3 size: 15 residues. CDR1 is MDHEN, CDR2 SYDVKM, per germline. V lost 9 bases and J lost 6; bases outside the gene matches: 9.

The CDR3 sequence is CASSQYLAEKLFF. CDR3 in DNA: TGTGCCAGCAGCCAATATTTAGCTGAAAAACTGTTTTTT. The chain has TRBV7-9 and TRBJ1-4; D is undetermined. The V gene's germline CDR1 is SEHNR and CDR2 FQNEAQ (reference sequence). Trimming pared 5 bases from V and 7 bases from J, leaving 11 bases between. The CDR3 length is 13 residues.

This chain connects TRBV7-9 to TRBJ1-2; D remains ambiguous. Germline CDR1 SEHNR, CDR2 FQNEAQ (reference sequence). Trimming left V 3 bases short and J 3 bases short, with 17 bases between. The CDR3 is 16 amino acids. CDR3 sequence reads: CASSFSRTLLDYGYTF. Here the CDR3 DNA reads TGTGCCAGCAGCTTTAGCAGGACCCTCTTAGACTATGGCTACACCTTC.

The rearrangement links TRBV10-3 to TRBJ2-6; unclear D gene. The V gene's germline CDR1 is ENHRY and CDR2 SYGVKD. This CDR3 region has 15 residues. Trimming cost V 6 bases and J 2 bases, with 11 bases left between them. The CDR3 protein is CAIREPPPGANVLTF. The DNA for the CDR3 is TGTGCCATCAGAGAGCCCCCTCCTGGGGCCAACGTCCTGACTTTC.

Here the CDR3 DNA reads TGTGCCAGCAGTAAGATTAGCGGGTACAATGAGCAGTTCTTC. Protein sequence: CASSKISGYNEQFF. The rearrangement links TRBV11-2 to TRBJ2-1; the match to TRBD2 covers 7 bases. CDR1 is SGHAT and CDR2 is FQNNGV in the germline V gene. The CDR3 sequence is 14 residues long. After removal of 6 bases from V and 4 bases from J, the junction contained 6 bases not matched to a gene.

The chain uses TRBV4-1 and TRBJ2-1; 15 bases map to TRBD2. The CDR3 runs to 17 residues. Germline-derived CDR1 and CDR2 are MGHRA and YSYEKL. J was trimmed by 10 bases and V by 2 bases; bases with no gene match: 9. The DNA for the CDR3 is TGCGCCAGCAGCCAAAGGATATGGACTAGCGGGAGGGACGAGCAGTTCTTC. It translates to CASSQRIWTSGRDEQFF.

This chain joins TRBV19 and TRBJ1-1, with 8 bases identical to TRBD1. CDR1 and CDR2 (germline): LNHDA, SQIVND (reference sequence). The V segment lost 8 bases and the J segment 4 bases; nucleotides outside the gene matches: 6. CDR3 length: 13 amino acids. The CDR3 nucleotides are TGTGCCAGTGGGGGCACAGGGGGCACTGAAGCTTTCTTT. Translated: CASGGTGGTEAFF.

This chain joins TRBV5-1 and TRBJ2-7; D uncertain. Trimming stripped 1 base from V and 3 bases from J, with 8 bases between. The CDR3 covers 13 residues. Germline CDR1 SGHRS, CDR2 YFSETQ. The CDR3 protein is CASSLRRFYEQYF. CDR3 sequence (DNA): TGCGCCAGCAGCTTGAGGCGGTTCTACGAGCAGTACTTC.

The chain couples TRBV7-9 to TRBJ2-1, with 8 bases matching TRBD2. V was clipped by 5 bases and J by 6 bases; unmatched bases: 6. The CDR3 is 14 residues long. The V gene's germline CDR1 is SEHNR and CDR2 FQNEAQ (reference sequence). DNA of the CDR3: TGTGCCAGCAGCGATCCTAGCGGGTCCAATGAGCAGTTCTTC. It translates to CASSDPSGSNEQFF. Drawing the rest from reference TRBV7-9 and TRBJ2-1, the complete variable domain is DTGVSQNPRHKITKRGQNVTFRCDPISEHNRLYWYRQTLGQGPEFLTYFQNEAQLEKSRLLSDRFSAERPKGSFSTLEIQRTEQGDSAMYLCASSDPSGSNEQFFGPGTRLTVL.